The rows below give T cell receptor beta chains drawn from one sample of a study of blood T cell repertoires in COVID-19. The repertoire was sequenced with immunoSEQ multiplex PCR; TCRdb's copy has only in-frame clones and lacks some. Seen here are roughly 52,000 clones, more than 70% observed once, and the top ten hold about 26%. Sequencing used peripheral blood. Receptors were obtained from a woman over 75 with acute or convalescent COVID-19. Each CDR3 is given with its conserved first and last residue. A D gene is named only where the DNA matches it firmly. Clone size, where shown, is once, few, many, or a class for clones that have expanded.

j_gene: TRBJ1-2; v_gene: TRBV27; d_gene: -; abundance: -; CDR3aa: CASSYRDNYGYTF; CDR3nt: TGTGCCAGCAGTTACAGGGATAACTATGGCTACACCTTC
j_gene: TRBJ1-5; v_gene: TRBV6-1; d_gene: -; abundance: -; CDR3aa: CASSEVGSLPQHF; CDR3nt: TGTGCCAGCAGTGAGGTCGGGAGTCTGCCCCAGCATTTT
j_gene: TRBJ1-2; v_gene: TRBV2; d_gene: TRBD1; abundance: -; CDR3aa: CASSGDRTYGYTF; CDR3nt: TGTGCCAGCAGTGGGGACAGGACCTATGGCTACACCTTC
j_gene: TRBJ2-3; v_gene: TRBV18; d_gene: TRBD2; abundance: few; CDR3aa: CASSRETSGWQDTQYF; CDR3nt: TGTGCCAGCTCCCGAGAGACTAGCGGGTGGCAGGATACGCAGTATTTT
j_gene: TRBJ1-6; v_gene: TRBV6-2/TRBV6-3; d_gene: -; abundance: -; CDR3aa: CASSYSGGPTLHF; CDR3nt: TGTGCCAGCAGTTACTCGGGAGGACCCACCCTCCACTTT
j_gene: TRBJ1-3; v_gene: TRBV5-4; d_gene: -; abundance: -; CDR3aa: CASSLGGRNTIYF; CDR3nt: TGTGCCAGCAGCTTAGGGGGAAGAAACACCATATATTTT
j_gene: TRBJ2-1; v_gene: TRBV7-9; d_gene: TRBD2; abundance: -; CDR3aa: CASSFSTSGEQFF; CDR3nt: TGTGCCAGCAGCTTCTCGACTAGCGGGGAGCAGTTCTTC
j_gene: TRBJ2-1; v_gene: TRBV7-3; d_gene: TRBD2; abundance: -; CDR3aa: CASSPGTSNEQFF; CDR3nt: TGTGCCAGCAGTCCCGGGACTAGCAATGAGCAGTTCTTC
j_gene: TRBJ1-6; v_gene: TRBV10-3; d_gene: -; abundance: -; CDR3aa: CAVSLLGDDSPLHF; CDR3nt: TGTGCCGTATCCCTTTTAGGGGATGATTCACCCCTCCACTTT
j_gene: TRBJ2-2; v_gene: TRBV5-1; d_gene: -; abundance: -; CDR3aa: CASSKGAGELFF; CDR3nt: TGCGCCAGCAGCAAAGGGGCCGGGGAGCTGTTTTTT
j_gene: TRBJ1-6; v_gene: TRBV6-5; d_gene: -; abundance: -; CDR3aa: CASSYRQGKSPLHF; CDR3nt: TGTGCCAGCAGTTACAGGCAGGGTAAATCACCCCTCCACTTT
j_gene: TRBJ1-5; v_gene: TRBV3-1/TRBV3-2; d_gene: -; abundance: -; CDR3aa: CASSRGTPRGAQHF; CDR3nt: TGTGCCAGCAGCCGTGGGACACCTCGCGGAGCCCAGCATTTT
j_gene: TRBJ1-1; v_gene: TRBV5-1; d_gene: TRBD1; abundance: -; CDR3aa: CASSSFTGQGARDTEAFF; CDR3nt: TGCGCCAGCAGCTCCTTTACGGGGCAGGGGGCGAGAGACACTGAAGCTTTCTTT
j_gene: TRBJ2-2; v_gene: TRBV3-1/TRBV3-2; d_gene: TRBD2; abundance: -; CDR3aa: CASSGAGGVTGELFF; CDR3nt: TGTGCCAGCAGTGGGGCGGGGGGAGTCACCGGGGAGCTGTTTTTT
j_gene: TRBJ2-1; v_gene: TRBV30; d_gene: -; abundance: -; CDR3aa: CAWNRVFYNEQFF; CDR3nt: TGTGCCTGGAACAGGGTTTTTTACAATGAGCAGTTCTTC
j_gene: TRBJ2-1; v_gene: TRBV7-3; d_gene: -; abundance: few; CDR3aa: CASSLQMWANEQFF; CDR3nt: TGTGCCAGCAGCTTACAAATGTGGGCCAATGAGCAGTTCTTC
j_gene: TRBJ1-5; v_gene: TRBV7-2; d_gene: -; abundance: -; CDR3aa: CASSQWGGGNQPQHF; CDR3nt: TGTGCCAGCAGCCAATGGGGGGGCGGCAATCAGCCCCAGCATTTT
j_gene: TRBJ2-7; v_gene: TRBV11-3; d_gene: TRBD2; abundance: once; CDR3aa: CASSLGLAGATKYF; CDR3nt: TGTGCCAGCAGCTTAGGGCTAGCGGGAGCTACGAAGTACTTC
j_gene: TRBJ2-3; v_gene: TRBV4-2; d_gene: TRBD2; abundance: -; CDR3aa: CASSRGGSGGSDTQYF; CDR3nt: TGTGCCAGCAGCCGAGGAGGGAGCGGGGGTTCAGATACGCAGTATTTT
j_gene: TRBJ1-3; v_gene: TRBV28; d_gene: TRBD1; abundance: few; CDR3aa: CASSALGQGENTIYF; CDR3nt: TGTGCCAGCAGTGCCTTGGGACAGGGAGAAAACACCATATATTTT
j_gene: TRBJ1-1; v_gene: TRBV10-3; d_gene: TRBD1; abundance: -; CDR3aa: CAINSGTGLNTEAFF; CDR3nt: TGTGCCATCAACTCCGGGACAGGCCTGAACACTGAAGCTTTCTTT
j_gene: TRBJ2-3; v_gene: TRBV6-4; d_gene: TRBD2; abundance: -; CDR3aa: CASSASGGGTDTQYF; CDR3nt: TGTGCCAGCAGTGCTAGCGGGGGGGGCACAGATACGCAGTATTTT
j_gene: TRBJ2-3; v_gene: TRBV6-6; d_gene: TRBD1; abundance: -; CDR3aa: CASIPGTGAADTQYF; CDR3nt: TGTGCCAGCATCCCCGGGACAGGGGCCGCAGATACGCAGTATTTT
j_gene: TRBJ2-7; v_gene: TRBV2; d_gene: -; abundance: -; CDR3aa: CASRRAAGRPYEQYF; CDR3nt: TGTGCCAGCAGGAGGGCGGCGGGGCGACCCTACGAGCAGTACTTC
j_gene: TRBJ2-1; v_gene: TRBV11-3; d_gene: TRBD2; abundance: once; CDR3aa: CASSLSGGASEQFF; CDR3nt: TGTGCCAGCAGCTTATCCGGGGGGGCGAGTGAGCAGTTCTTC
j_gene: TRBJ2-7; v_gene: TRBV10-3; d_gene: TRBD1; abundance: -; CDR3aa: CAILEGTGDRHEQYF; CDR3nt: TGTGCCATCCTTGAGGGGACAGGGGACCGCCACGAGCAGTACTTC
j_gene: TRBJ1-1; v_gene: TRBV5-6; d_gene: -; abundance: -; CDR3aa: CASKGGFWNTEAFF; CDR3nt: TGTGCCTCCAAAGGGGGATTTTGGAACACTGAAGCTTTCTTT
j_gene: TRBJ2-1; v_gene: TRBV6-4; d_gene: TRBD1; abundance: -; CDR3aa: CASSEGRGRFYEQFF; CDR3nt: TGTGCCAGCAGTGAGGGTAGGGGGCGATTCTATGAGCAGTTCTTC
j_gene: TRBJ2-1; v_gene: TRBV2; d_gene: TRBD2; abundance: few; CDR3aa: CASSPLETSGGAYNEQFF; CDR3nt: TGTGCCAGCAGTCCATTAGAGACTAGCGGGGGGGCCTACAATGAGCAGTTCTTC
j_gene: TRBJ2-5; v_gene: TRBV10-2; d_gene: -; abundance: -; CDR3aa: CASSDVGARETQYF; CDR3nt: TGCGCCAGCAGTGATGTGGGGGCCAGAGAGACCCAGTACTTC
j_gene: TRBJ2-1; v_gene: TRBV7-3; d_gene: -; abundance: -; CDR3aa: CASSYVGTQSYNEQFF; CDR3nt: TGTGCCAGCAGTTACGTCGGGACACAGTCCTACAATGAGCAGTTCTTC
j_gene: TRBJ2-1; v_gene: TRBV3-1/TRBV3-2; d_gene: TRBD2; abundance: -; CDR3aa: CASSQARTSDNEQFF; CDR3nt: TGTGCCAGCAGCCAGGCCCGGACTAGCGATAATGAGCAGTTCTTC
j_gene: TRBJ2-4; v_gene: TRBV30; d_gene: -; abundance: -; CDR3aa: CAWRGGGAIQYF; CDR3nt: TGTGCCTGGAGGGGCGGCGGGGCCATTCAGTACTTC
j_gene: TRBJ2-1; v_gene: TRBV7-3; d_gene: TRBD2; abundance: -; CDR3aa: CASSLGPAGGREQFF; CDR3nt: TGTGCCAGCAGCTTAGGGCCAGCGGGAGGTCGCGAGCAGTTCTTC
j_gene: TRBJ2-1; v_gene: TRBV6-2/TRBV6-3; d_gene: -; abundance: -; CDR3aa: CASSSDNEQFF; CDR3nt: TGTGCCAGCAGTTCCGACAATGAGCAGTTCTTC
j_gene: TRBJ2-1; v_gene: TRBV7-3; d_gene: TRBD2; abundance: few; CDR3aa: CASSPGGDHQFF; CDR3nt: TGTGCCAGCAGCCCGGGAGGGGACCACCAGTTCTTC
j_gene: TRBJ2-2; v_gene: TRBV2; d_gene: TRBD2; abundance: -; CDR3aa: CASRTSGSSGELFF; CDR3nt: TGTGCCAGCAGAACTAGCGGGAGTAGCGGGGAGCTGTTTTTT